Listed below are T cell receptor beta chains from one sample, sequenced in a study of a mutant IDH1 vaccine in newly diagnosed glioma. Method: immunoSEQ multiplex PCR; TCRdb's copy keeps in-frame clones and lacks some. The table includes some 60,000 clones, less than 85% detected once. What these receptors recognize is not known. Sequenced material: PBMCs, taken from a glioma patient whose treatment included an IDH1 peptide vaccine. All receptors derive from a man in his thirties or forties with glioma. Each CDR3 is given with its conserved first and last residue. D genes are given only for firm matches. A clone size is listed for some rows: how often the clone was seen (once, few, many), or a class if it is expanded.

J,size,V,D,CDR3,DNA
TRBJ2-7,few,TRBV29-1,TRBD1,CSVEGQGTHEQYF,TGCAGCGTTGAGGGACAGGGTACCCACGAGCAGTACTTC
TRBJ2-2,-,TRBV9,TRBD2,CASSVEWNGGATGELFF,TGTGCCAGCAGCGTAGAATGGAACGGGGGGGCCACCGGGGAGCTGTTTTTT
TRBJ2-1,-,TRBV9,TRBD1,CASSPRTGGYNEQFF,TGTGCCAGCAGCCCTCGGACAGGGGGCTACAATGAGCAGTTCTTC
TRBJ2-4,-,TRBV21-1,-,CASGPRKGVGDIQYF,TGTGCCAGCGGCCCACGGAAAGGTGTAGGGGACATTCAGTACTTC
TRBJ2-6,-,TRBV15,-,CATSRDQGSGANVLTF,TGTGCCACCAGCAGAGATCAGGGTTCTGGGGCCAACGTCCTGACTTTC
TRBJ2-6,-,TRBV19,-,CASSPRQSGANVLTF,TGTGCCAGTAGTCCCCGACAGTCTGGGGCCAACGTCCTGACTTTC
TRBJ2-1,once,TRBV27,TRBD1,CASSYGQGASQFF,TGTGCCAGCAGCTATGGACAGGGGGCATCGCAGTTCTTC
TRBJ1-4,-,TRBV4-2,TRBD1,CASSLGQRDEKLFF,TGTGCCAGCAGCCTGGGACAGAGGGATGAAAAACTGTTTTTT
TRBJ2-1,-,TRBV10-3,TRBD2,CAISETSAGNEQFF,TGTGCCATCAGTGAGACTAGCGCGGGGAATGAGCAGTTCTTC
TRBJ2-3,-,TRBV13,TRBD2,CASSPWTSNTDTQYF,TGTGCCAGCAGCCCCTGGACTAGTAACACAGATACGCAGTATTTT
TRBJ2-1,-,TRBV9,TRBD2,CASSVGLAGGHEQFF,TGTGCCAGCAGCGTAGGTCTAGCGGGAGGCCATGAGCAGTTCTTC
TRBJ1-2,once,TRBV5-6,-,CASSSEGPYGYTF,TGTGCCAGCAGTTCCGAGGGGCCCTATGGCTACACCTTC
TRBJ2-3,-,TRBV5-1,-,CASTNQGTDTQYF,TGCGCCAGCACGAATCAGGGCACAGATACGCAGTATTTT
TRBJ1-1,-,TRBV7-9,-,CASSLVSGQNGEAFF,TGTGCCAGCAGCTTAGTAAGTGGGCAAAATGGAGAAGCTTTCTTT
TRBJ2-2,-,TRBV4-3,-,CASSQGPGRLSTGELFF,TGCGCCAGCAGCCAAGGTCCGGGGAGGTTGTCCACCGGGGAGCTGTTTTTT
TRBJ1-1,-,TRBV29-1,-,CSVDAWGFF,TGCAGCGTTGACGCGTGGGGGTTCTTT
TRBJ1-2,-,TRBV5-7,-,CASSFDSNYGYTF,TGTGCCAGCAGCTTCGACAGTAACTATGGCTACACCTTC
TRBJ2-2,few,TRBV7-3,-,CASSLTRNTGELFF,TGTGCCAGCAGCTTAACCAGGAACACCGGGGAGCTGTTTTTT
TRBJ1-1,-,TRBV4-2,-,CASSLPMNEAFF,TGTGCCAGCAGCCTCCCCATGAATGAAGCTTTCTTT
TRBJ1-5,-,TRBV5-5,-,CASSLNVRSSGNQPQHF,TGTGCCAGCAGCTTAAATGTTCGCAGTAGTGGCAATCAGCCCCAGCATTTT
TRBJ2-3,-,TRBV2,TRBD1,CASSGQGDTDTQYF,TGTGCCAGCAGTGGACAGGGAGACACAGATACGCAGTATTTT
TRBJ1-2,-,TRBV2,TRBD1,CASSEALYNRDRGQMNYGYTF,TGTGCCAGCAGTGAAGCGCTTTATAACCGGGACAGGGGGCAGATGAACTATGGCTACACCTTC
TRBJ1-1,-,TRBV6-1,TRBD1,CASNTDRVTEAFF,TGTGCCAGCAACACGGACAGGGTCACTGAAGCTTTCTTT
TRBJ2-5,-,TRBV30,TRBD2,CAWSVFLGGRGETQYF,TGTGCCTGGAGTGTTTTCCTCGGCGGGAGGGGCGAGACCCAGTACTTC
TRBJ2-5,-,TRBV6-5,-,CASNIDTQETQYF,TGTGCCAGCAACATAGATACCCAAGAGACCCAGTACTTC
TRBJ1-4,-,TRBV7-9,-,CASTDGRANEKLFF,TGTGCCAGCACGGACGGGAGGGCCAATGAAAAACTGTTTTTT
TRBJ1-2,-,TRBV28,-,CASSFGQRVGYTF,TGTGCCAGCAGTTTTGGACAGCGGGTGGGCTACACCTTC
TRBJ2-6,once,TRBV19,-,CASKGSGANVLTF,TGTGCCAGTAAGGGGTCCGGGGCCAACGTCCTGACTTTC
TRBJ2-3,-,TRBV10-3,-,CAISDSRQTDTQYF,TGTGCCATCAGTGATTCACGACAGACAGATACGCAGTATTTT
TRBJ2-2,once,TRBV9,-,CASSPHSPPGWTGELFF,TGTGCCAGCAGCCCTCACTCACCACCTGGTTGGACCGGGGAGCTGTTTTTT
TRBJ2-3,-,TRBV7-2,-,CASSFGGKDTQYF,TGTGCCAGCAGCTTCGGGGGCAAAGATACGCAGTATTTT
TRBJ1-6,-,TRBV28,-,CASSLRNSPLHF,TGTGCCAGCAGTTTACGTAATTCACCCCTCCACTTT
TRBJ1-2,-,TRBV29-1,TRBD1,CSSWDRGFLHGYTF,TGCAGCTCATGGGACAGGGGATTTTTACATGGCTACACCTTC
TRBJ2-1,-,TRBV15,TRBD1,CATSRARGTPTNEQFF,TGTGCCACCAGCAGGGCCAGGGGGACCCCAACTAATGAGCAGTTCTTC
TRBJ1-2,-,TRBV2,TRBD1,CASRGQFYGYTF,TGTGCCAGCAGGGGACAGTTCTATGGCTACACCTTC
TRBJ1-3,-,TRBV29-1,-,CSFRDLGNTIYF,TGCAGCTTCCGGGACTTAGGAAACACCATATATTTT
TRBJ2-3,-,TRBV7-9,TRBD1,CASSFASRDRDTDTQYF,TGTGCCAGCAGCTTTGCGAGCCGGGACAGGGACACAGATACGCAGTATTTT
TRBJ1-2,-,TRBV4-1,-,CASSQDWGGGSYGYTF,TGCGCCAGCAGCCAAGATTGGGGGGGCGGCAGCTATGGCTACACCTTC
TRBJ2-3,-,TRBV5-4,TRBD2,CASSFAYGLAGGDFTDTQYF,TGTGCCAGCAGCTTCGCGTATGGACTAGCGGGAGGGGACTTCACAGATACGCAGTATTTT
TRBJ2-4,-,TRBV5-5,-,CASSSGQGRTKNIQYF,TGTGCCAGCAGCTCCGGGCAGGGGAGGACCAAAAACATTCAGTACTTC
TRBJ1-1,-,TRBV20-1,-,CSGTGNTEAFF,TGCAGTGGAACAGGGAACACTGAAGCTTTCTTT
TRBJ1-1,-,TRBV4-2,-,CASSQDLWPGAKAFF,TGTGCCAGCAGCCAAGACCTCTGGCCAGGGGCAAAGGCTTTCTTT
TRBJ1-3,-,TRBV28,-,CASSPSGSGNTIYF,TGTGCCAGCAGTCCCAGTGGCTCTGGAAACACCATATATTTT
TRBJ2-7,-,TRBV19,TRBD1,CASSLRQGPYEQYF,TGTGCCAGTAGTCTCCGACAGGGCCCCTACGAGCAGTACTTC
TRBJ2-7,-,TRBV7-9,-,CASSSPPRGVNEQYF,TGTGCCAGCAGCTCCCCACCCAGGGGGGTCAACGAGCAGTACTTC
TRBJ1-6,-,TRBV10-3,TRBD1,CAISRDRESSPLHF,TGTGCCATCAGTCGGGACAGGGAAAGCTCACCCCTCCACTTT
TRBJ2-1,-,TRBV5-4,TRBD2,CASSFAIAGEQFF,TGTGCCAGCAGCTTCGCCATAGCGGGCGAGCAGTTCTTC
TRBJ1-5,-,TRBV28,-,CASSLQGGAWGNQPQHF,TGTGCCAGCAGTTTACAAGGGGGGGCGTGGGGCAATCAGCCCCAGCATTTT
TRBJ1-4,-,TRBV29-1,-,CSVAGWEATNEKLFF,TGCAGCGTTGCCGGCTGGGAAGCAACTAATGAAAAACTGTTTTTT
TRBJ1-6,-,TRBV6-5,-,CASSEWAGESPLHF,TGTGCCAGCAGTGAATGGGCCGGGGAGTCACCCCTCCACTTT
TRBJ1-2,many,TRBV18,-,CASSLGRTADYGYTF,TGTGCCAGCTCACTCGGGCGGACAGCGGACTATGGCTACACCTTC
TRBJ2-7,-,TRBV6-5,TRBD1,CASSYQGATSYEQYF,TGTGCCAGCAGTTATCAGGGGGCTACCTCCTACGAGCAGTACTTC
TRBJ2-5,-,TRBV27,-,CASSLSRQQGETQYF,TGTGCCAGCAGTTTATCGAGACAGCAAGGGGAGACCCAGTACTTC
TRBJ2-7,-,TRBV7-9,-,CASSLALAPYEQYF,TGTGCCAGCAGCTTAGCCTTAGCCCCCTACGAGCAGTACTTC
TRBJ2-5,-,TRBV5-4,TRBD1,CASSLMDREETQYF,TGTGCCAGCAGCTTGATGGACAGGGAGGAGACCCAGTACTTC
TRBJ2-7,-,TRBV19,TRBD1,CASSPGTGPYEQYF,TGTGCCAGTAGTCCCGGGACAGGGCCCTACGAGCAGTACTTC
TRBJ2-3,-,TRBV2,TRBD1,CASRDRGDTQYF,TGTGCCAGCAGGGACAGGGGGGATACGCAGTATTTT
TRBJ2-7,-,TRBV2,TRBD1,CASSGSGTGYYEQYF,TGTGCCAGCAGTGGTTCCGGGACAGGGTACTACGAGCAGTACTTC
TRBJ2-1,-,TRBV7-2,TRBD2,CASSFGTTFGYEQFF,TGTGCCAGCAGCTTCGGGACTACCTTCGGCTATGAGCAGTTCTTC